A single sample is the source of the 10 T cell receptor beta chains below, sequenced in a study of T cell changes during pregnancy in multiple sclerosis. Generated by immunoSEQ multiplex PCR, the TCRdb table keeps only in-frame clones and is missing some. The repertoire has under 55,000 clones, 93% of them found once; the top ten carry roughly 1.8%. This specimen was peripheral blood, taken in the second trimester of pregnancy. The receptors were gathered from a female donor with multiple sclerosis, enrolled in a pregnancy study.

The chain uses TRBV7-2 and TRBJ1-1; TRBD1 aligns across 7 bases. This CDR3 spans 17 amino acids. Germline trimming cut 1 base from V and 5 bases from J; bases unmatched to any gene: 13. From germline, CDR1 is SGHTA and CDR2 FQGNSA. The CDR3 DNA reads TGTGCCAGCAGCTTAGAGGGGGCAGGAGGACTGAGTACTGAAGCTTTCTTT. Protein sequence: CASSLEGAGGLSTEAFF.

This rearrangement joins TRBV9 to TRBJ1-2; TRBD1 matches 8 bases. The germline gives CDR1 SGDLS, CDR2 YYNGEE. The CDR3 runs 14 residues. J gave up 6 bases and V 3 bases, and 7 bases lay outside the gene matches. CDR3 coding DNA: TGTGCCAGCAGCGCCCAGAGGACAGGGCATGGCTACACCTTC. Translated, it gives CASSAQRTGHGYTF.

The J gene is TRBJ1-1, the V gene TRBV19, with TRBD1 matching over 7 bases. CDR3 length: 13 amino acids. After removal of 4 bases from V and 1 base from J, the junction contained 0 bases not matched to a gene. Germline CDR1 LNHDA, CDR2 SQIVND (reference sequence). The CDR3 is CASSRDRNTEAFF. The DNA for the CDR3 is TGTGCCAGTAGTAGGGACAGGAACACTGAAGCTTTCTTT.

The rearrangement joins TRBV30 to TRBJ2-5; 9 positions agree with TRBD1. Germline-derived CDR1 and CDR2 are GTSNPN and SVGIG (reference sequence). With 2 bases clipped from V and 2 bases from J, the junction kept 6 bases outside the gene matches. The length of the CDR3 is 15 residues. CDR3 residues: CAWSQRTGAQETQYF. The CDR3 nucleotides are TGTGCCTGGAGTCAACGGACAGGGGCGCAAGAGACCCAGTACTTC. Full variable domain (rest looked up from reference TRBV30 and TRBJ2-5): SQTIHQWPATLVQPVGSPLSLECTVEGTSNPNLYWYRQAAGRGLQLLFYSVGIGQISSEVPQNLSASRPQDRQFILSSKKLLLSDSGFYLCAWSQRTGAQETQYFGPGTRLLVL.

The chain has TRBV10-3 and TRBJ2-1, with 11 positions matching TRBD2. With 5 bases clipped from V and 3 bases from J, the junction kept 3 bases outside the gene matches. The CDR3 consists of 15 residues. CDR1 and CDR2 (germline): ENHRY, SYGVKD. Here the CDR3 reads CAISPSGGLYNEQFF. The CDR3 coding sequence is TGTGCCATCAGTCCTAGCGGGGGGCTCTACAATGAGCAGTTCTTC.

This sequence joins TRBV5-6 and TRBJ2-1; TRBD2 might be the D (6 bases). In germline, CDR1 is SGHDT, CDR2 YYEEEE. Deletions cut 0 bases from V and 4 bases from J, with 14 bases between. The CDR3 is 16 amino acids. The CDR3 region has the DNA TGTGCCAGCAGCTTGGATTGGTCGGGGGAATACAATGAGCAGTTCTTC. It codes for CASSLDWSGEYNEQFF.

This clone is termed medium-sized (0.01 to 0.1%). Other DNA sequences from this sample encode an identical CDR3 as well. The chain carries TRBV14 and TRBJ2-7; D might be TRBD1 (6 bases). V lost 4 bases, J lost 4 bases, and 17 bases lay in between. This CDR3 has 15 amino acids. The germline CDR1 and CDR2 sequences are SGHDN and FVKESK. The CDR3 region is CASSLSPGRGYEQYF. The CDR3 nucleotides are TGTGCCAGCAGCCTATCCCCAGGCAGGGGATACGAGCAGTACTTC.

The chain recombines TRBV10-3 with TRBJ2-7; TRBD2 might be the D (5 bases). This CDR3 contains 16 residues. Germline V gene lookup returns CDR1 ENHRY and CDR2 SYGVKD. Trimming removed 2 bases at V and 2 bases at J, with 16 bases between. CDR3 protein: CAISERERTKTYEQYF. The CDR3 nucleotides are TGTGCCATCAGTGAGCGGGAAAGGACCAAAACCTACGAGCAGTACTTC.

This chain joins TRBV7-8 and TRBJ2-7; 11 nucleotides align to TRBD2. This CDR3 contains 14 residues. CDR1 is SGHVS, CDR2 FQNEAQ, per germline. The V and J ends lost 5 bases and 11 bases, in that order; junction bases with no gene match: 11. In nucleotides, the CDR3 is TGTGCCAGCAGCGGGCAAACTAGCGGGAGATTCAAGTACTTC. Its protein product is CASSGQTSGRFKYF.

The chain has TRBV4-2 and TRBJ2-5; 10 nucleotides match TRBD2. The germline V gene has CDR1 LGHNA and CDR2 YNFKEQ. V trimming: 1 base; J trimming: 1 base; junction bases outside the gene matches: 3. The CDR3 extends over 16 amino acids. The CDR3 sequence is CASSQVRTSGQETQYF. The DNA for the CDR3 is TGTGCCAGCAGCCAAGTGCGGACTAGCGGCCAAGAGACCCAGTACTTC.